The present entry profiles one T cell receptor (beta chain) with its context. Its antigen is as yet unknown. The entry originates in a study of shared clonotypes between healthy human individuals. Whole-study results and caveats: The study found about 5% of naive CD4 clonotypes shared across several donors.

Replicate sorted-subset PCRs were loaded with 150 to 250 ng DNA, approximately 31,000 T cell genomes. TCRdb's copy holds only in-frame clones and misses some; the assay was immunoSEQ multiplex PCR. The sample records approximately 2,000,000 clones, around 93% being singletons. CD8 cells regarded as naive lacked CD45RO, were positively chosen for CCR7, and omitted terminally differentiated effector memory CD45RA+ cells. Recent vaccinations or acute infections were absent in the healthy HIV-negative adult donors. The germline CDR1 and CDR2 sequences are SEHNR and FQNEAQ (reference sequence). The length of the CDR3 is 16 residues. The junction had 3 bases not matched to a gene; V was cut back by 5 bases and J by 4 bases.

The clonotype comes from a man between 18 and 35 years old in good health. Some clones in this sample may be carry-over from other donors' samples. The sample consisted of naive CD8+ T cells from PBMCs. The V call is TRBV7-9, the J call TRBJ2-2; 14 positions agree with TRBD2. The CDR3 here is CASSRLAGGVTGELFF. CDR3 DNA: TGTGCCAGCAGCCGACTAGCGGGAGGGGTCACCGGGGAGCTGTTTTTT.